These 12 T cell receptor beta chains were sequenced from one sample in a study of shared clonotypes between healthy human individuals. Sequenced by immunoSEQ multiplex PCR; TCRdb stores in-frame clones only, minus some. This sample carries roughly 890,000 clones, about 92% of them seen once, and the ten largest clones take around 24%. Terminally differentiated effector memory CD45RA+ cells were excluded from the naive CD8 cells, which were CD45RO-negative and positively selected for CCR7. Sequences were obtained from naive CD8+ T cells sorted from blood. The receptors were gathered from a man between 25 and 39 years old in good health.

The chain employs TRBV15 and TRBJ2-6, with unresolved D. The CDR3 covers 13 residues. V lost 5 bases, J lost 3 bases, and 5 bases lay in between. Germline lookup yields CDR1 LNHNV and CDR2 YYDKDF (reference sequence). CDR3 DNA sequence: TGTGCCACCAGCGGAATTGGGGCCAACGTCCTGACTTTC. Translation gives CATSGIGANVLTF.

About this clone: The identical CDR3 is also encoded by other nucleotide sequences in the sample. The chain is built from TRBV29-1 and TRBJ2-7; the D gene could be TRBD1 or TRBD2 (5 bases each). V shed 6 bases and J shed 1 base, with 10 bases lying between them. From germline, CDR1 is SQVTM and CDR2 ANQGSEA. CDR3 length: 12 amino acids. CDR3 region: CSVGDGSYEQYF. CDR3 nucleotide sequence: TGCAGCGTGGGGGACGGATCCTACGAGCAGTACTTC.

This rearrangement joins TRBV6-5 to TRBJ2-7; D not certain. Germline CDR1 and CDR2: MNHEY and SVGAGI. The ends were cut back, 4 bases at V and 3 bases at J, with 7 bases in the middle. The CDR3 has 12 residues. The CDR3 protein is CASSFDNYEQYF. The CDR3 bases are TGTGCCAGCAGTTTCGACAACTACGAGCAGTACTTC.

This clone was seen just once. The rearrangement joins TRBV29-1 to TRBJ2-1; D may be TRBD2 (6 bases). Germline V gene sequence: CDR1 SQVTM, CDR2 ANQGSEA. There are 16 residues in the CDR3. The V gene lost 6 bases and the J gene lost 4 bases, with 22 bases spanning the gap. CDR3 coding DNA: TGCAGCGTCGGGACGGGAGCTAGGTTGGATTACAATGAGCAGTTCTTC. Protein: CSVGTGARLDYNEQFF.

This sequence joins TRBV28 and TRBJ2-3; unclear D gene. V lost 6 bases, J lost 9 bases, and 16 bases lay in between. Germline CDR1 is MDHEN and CDR2 is SYDVKM. The CDR3 runs 13 residues. The CDR3 region has the DNA TGTGCCAGCAGCCTCTTCTTTGTTCGGACGCAGTATTTT. This sequence encodes CASSLFFVRTQYF. Looking up the rest from reference TRBV28 and TRBJ2-3 gives the full variable domain: DVKVTQSSRYLVKRTGEKVFLECVQDMDHENMFWYRQDPGLGLRLIYFSYDVKMKEKGDIPEGYSVSREKKERFSLILESASTNQTSMYLCASSLFFVRTQYFGPGTRLTVL.

V and J are TRBV30 and TRBJ1-4; D not certain. Trimming took off 0 bases at V and 7 bases at J, with 12 bases between the two ends. The CDR3 loop spans 14 amino acids. From germline, CDR1 is GTSNPN and CDR2 SVGIG (reference sequence). This chain's CDR3 is CAWSVLGLSEKLFF. In DNA, the CDR3 is TGTGCCTGGAGTGTACTCGGTCTAAGTGAAAAACTGTTTTTT.

The gene calls are TRBV27 and TRBJ1-2; no clear D gene. The CDR3 length is 15 residues. V was shortened by 3 bases and J by 6 bases, with 17 bases between the two germline ends. Per the germline V gene, CDR1 is MNHEY and CDR2 is SMNVEV (reference sequence). For the CDR3, the DNA is TGTGCCAGCAGTTTCTCTAAGCTGACCGGGGATGGCTACACCTTC. Encoded protein: CASSFSKLTGDGYTF.

This rearrangement joins TRBV7-2 to TRBJ1-2; D unclear. Trimming removed 2 bases from V and 8 bases from J, with 15 bases in between. This CDR3 comprises 14 residues. The germline gives CDR1 SGHTA, CDR2 FQGNSA. The DNA for the CDR3 is TGTGCCAGCAGCTTATCTTCAGACATGGGGGGCTACACCTTC. It yields the protein CASSLSSDMGGYTF. The whole variable domain, filled in from reference TRBV7-2 and TRBJ1-2, reads GAGVSQSPSNKVTEKGKDVELRCDPISGHTALYWYRQSLGQGLEFLIYFQGNSAPDKSGLPSDRFSAERTGGSVSTLTIQRTQQEDSAVYLCASSLSSDMGGYTFGSGTRLTVV.

V and J are TRBV4-2 and TRBJ2-1; TRBD2 matches 11 bases. This CDR3 is built from 18 residues. V lost 3 bases, J lost 8 bases, and 15 bases stayed unmatched. Germline CDR1 reads LGHNA; CDR2 reads YNFKEQ. This CDR3 reads CASSHPSGGSGRGDEQFF. CDR3 nucleotide sequence: TGTGCCAGCAGCCATCCGTCCGGGGGTAGCGGGAGGGGAGATGAGCAGTTCTTC.

The CDR3 sequence: CASSEGLGGELFF. As DNA, the CDR3 is TGTGCCAGCAGCGAGGGTCTAGGCGGGGAGCTGTTTTTT. V usage is TRBV7-8 and J usage is TRBJ2-2; D is possibly TRBD2 (5 bases). Germline CDR1 and CDR2: SGHVS and FQNEAQ. This CDR3 contains 13 residues. V was shortened by 5 bases and J by 7 bases, with 11 bases between the two germline ends.

J is TRBJ2-7 and V is TRBV6-5; 9 nucleotides line up with TRBD2. CDR1 is MNHEY, CDR2 SVGAGI, per germline. The CDR3 spans 15 residues. Germline trimming cut 2 bases from V and 3 bases from J; bases unmatched to any gene: 5. The CDR3 here is CASSYASGNIYEQYF. CDR3 nucleotide sequence: TGTGCCAGCAGTTACGCTAGCGGGAATATCTACGAGCAGTACTTC.

The genes are TRBV30 and TRBJ2-7; 7 bases are shared with TRBD2. The CDR3 loop spans 14 amino acids. V trimming: 5 bases; J trimming: 4 bases; junction bases outside the gene matches: 11. Looked up from germline, CDR1 is GTSNPN and CDR2 is SVGIG (reference sequence). The CDR3 bases are TGTGCCTGGGTGAAGACGGGGAGGGAGTACGAGCAGTACTTC. Residues: CAWVKTGREYEQYF.